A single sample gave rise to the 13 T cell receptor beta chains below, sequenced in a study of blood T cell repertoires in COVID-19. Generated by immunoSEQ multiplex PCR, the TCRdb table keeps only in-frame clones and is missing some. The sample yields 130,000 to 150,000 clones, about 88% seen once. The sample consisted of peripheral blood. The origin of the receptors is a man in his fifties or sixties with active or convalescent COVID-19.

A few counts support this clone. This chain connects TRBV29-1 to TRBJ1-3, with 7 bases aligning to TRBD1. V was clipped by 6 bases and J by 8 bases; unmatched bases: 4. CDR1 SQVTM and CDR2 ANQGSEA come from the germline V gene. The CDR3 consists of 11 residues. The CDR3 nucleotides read TGCAGCGTACAGGGGCAAGACACCATATATTTT. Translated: CSVQGQDTIYF.

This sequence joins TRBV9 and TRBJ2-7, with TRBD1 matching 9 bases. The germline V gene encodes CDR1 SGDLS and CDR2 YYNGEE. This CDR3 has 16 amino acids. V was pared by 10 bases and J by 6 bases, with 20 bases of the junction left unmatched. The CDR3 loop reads CASERGQGQGFGEQYF. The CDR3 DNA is TGTGCCTCTGAGAGGGGACAGGGACAGGGCTTCGGCGAGCAGTACTTC.

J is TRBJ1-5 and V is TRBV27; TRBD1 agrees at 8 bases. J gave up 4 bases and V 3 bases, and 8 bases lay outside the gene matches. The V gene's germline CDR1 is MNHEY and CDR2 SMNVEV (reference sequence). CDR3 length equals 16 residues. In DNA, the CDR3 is TGTGCCAGCAGTTTTATTTCCGGGACAGGAAATCAGCCCCAGCATTTT. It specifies CASSFISGTGNQPQHF.

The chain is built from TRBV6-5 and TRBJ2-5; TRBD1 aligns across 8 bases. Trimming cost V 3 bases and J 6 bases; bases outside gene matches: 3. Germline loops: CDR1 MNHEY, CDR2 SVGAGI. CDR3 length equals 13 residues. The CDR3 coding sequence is TGTGCCAGCAGTTATGACAGGGGAAAGACCCAGTACTTC. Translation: CASSYDRGKTQYF.

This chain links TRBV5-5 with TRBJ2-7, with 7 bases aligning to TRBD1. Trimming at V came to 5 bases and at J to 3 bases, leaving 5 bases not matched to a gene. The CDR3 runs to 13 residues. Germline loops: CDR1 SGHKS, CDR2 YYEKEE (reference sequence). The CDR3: CASSRDSYYEQYF. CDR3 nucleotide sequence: TGTGCCAGCAGTCGGGACAGCTACTACGAGCAGTACTTC.

CDR3 coding DNA: TGCAGCGTTGAGAAACTGACAGCTAACTATGGCTACACCTTC. It is translated as CSVEKLTANYGYTF. This sequence joins TRBV29-1 and TRBJ1-2, with D possibly being TRBD1 (5 bases). CDR3 length: 14 residues. V lost 3 bases and J lost 0, with 11 bases in between. Germline-derived CDR1 and CDR2 are SQVTM and ANQGSEA.

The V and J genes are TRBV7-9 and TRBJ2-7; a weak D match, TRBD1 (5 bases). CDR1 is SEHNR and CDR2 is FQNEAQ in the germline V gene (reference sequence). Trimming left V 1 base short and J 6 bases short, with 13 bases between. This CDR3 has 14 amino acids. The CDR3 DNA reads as TGTGCCAGCAGCTTAGGTTATGGGGCTCTCGAGCAGTACTTC. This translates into CASSLGYGALEQYF.

The CDR3 region has the DNA TGTGCCAGCTGTACAGGGACCAATTCACCCCTCCACTTT. It yields the protein CASCTGTNSPLHF. The chain has TRBV25-1 and TRBJ1-6, with a tentative D call TRBD1 (6 bases). The CDR3 is 13 residues long. The germline CDR1 and CDR2 sequences are MGHDK and SYGVNS. V was shortened by 8 bases and J by 7 bases, with 12 bases between the two germline ends.

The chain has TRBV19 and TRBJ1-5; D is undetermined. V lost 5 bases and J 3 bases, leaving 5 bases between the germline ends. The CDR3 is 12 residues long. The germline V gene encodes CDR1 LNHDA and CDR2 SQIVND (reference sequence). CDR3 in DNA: TGTGCCAGTAGTTCAGTCAATCAGCCCCAGCATTTT. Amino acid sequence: CASSSVNQPQHF.

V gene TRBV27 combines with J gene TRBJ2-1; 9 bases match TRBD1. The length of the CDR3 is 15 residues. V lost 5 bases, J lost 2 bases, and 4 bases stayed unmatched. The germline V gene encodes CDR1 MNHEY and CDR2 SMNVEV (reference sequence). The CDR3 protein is CASSTRTGAYNEQFF. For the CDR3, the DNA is TGTGCCAGCAGTACTAGGACAGGGGCCTACAATGAGCAGTTCTTC.

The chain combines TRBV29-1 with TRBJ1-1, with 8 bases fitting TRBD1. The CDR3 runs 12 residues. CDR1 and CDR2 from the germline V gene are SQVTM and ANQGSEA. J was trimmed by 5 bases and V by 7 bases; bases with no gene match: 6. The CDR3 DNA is TGCAGCGCAGGACAGGGAGGGACTGAAGCTTTCTTT. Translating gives CSAGQGGTEAFF.

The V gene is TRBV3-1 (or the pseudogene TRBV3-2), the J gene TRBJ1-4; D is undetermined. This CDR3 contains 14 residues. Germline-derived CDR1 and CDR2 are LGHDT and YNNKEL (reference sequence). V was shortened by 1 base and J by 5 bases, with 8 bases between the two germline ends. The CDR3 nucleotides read TGTGCCAGCAGCCAAGCGGTAACCAATGAAAAACTGTTTTTT. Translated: CASSQAVTNEKLFF.

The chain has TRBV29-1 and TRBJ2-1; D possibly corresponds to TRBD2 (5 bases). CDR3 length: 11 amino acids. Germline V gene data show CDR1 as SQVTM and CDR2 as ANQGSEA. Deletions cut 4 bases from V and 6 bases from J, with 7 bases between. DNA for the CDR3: TGCAGCGTTGGAGGGCGCAATGAGCAGTTCTTC. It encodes CSVGGRNEQFF.